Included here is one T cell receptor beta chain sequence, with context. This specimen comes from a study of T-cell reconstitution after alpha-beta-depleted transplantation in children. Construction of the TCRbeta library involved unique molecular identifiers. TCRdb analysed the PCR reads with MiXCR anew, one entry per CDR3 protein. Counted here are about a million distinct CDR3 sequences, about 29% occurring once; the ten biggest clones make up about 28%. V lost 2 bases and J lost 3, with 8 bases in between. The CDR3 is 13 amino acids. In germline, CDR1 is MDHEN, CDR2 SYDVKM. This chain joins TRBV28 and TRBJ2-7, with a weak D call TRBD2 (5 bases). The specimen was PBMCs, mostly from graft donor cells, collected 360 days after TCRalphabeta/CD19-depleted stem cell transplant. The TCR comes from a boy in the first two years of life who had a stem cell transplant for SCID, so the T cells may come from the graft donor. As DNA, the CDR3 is TGTGCCAGCAGTTTACCCGGGATCTACGAGCAGTACTTC. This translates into CASSLPGIYEQYF.